The source of this TCR beta chain is a study of Ad26.COV2.S vaccination and SARS-CoV-2 variants listed by TCRdb under 2021. In terms of the full investigation: Vaccine-arm donors were drawn from COV1001, a multicentre, randomized, double-blind, placebo-controlled phase I-IIa trial of Ad26.COV2.S in healthy adults. Ad26.COV2.S was administered intramuscularly at 5 x 10^10 or 1 x 10^11 viral particles, either as a single shot or as two shots given 56 days apart. Sequencing of the TCRbeta repertoire served to evaluate the specificity and breadth of SARS-CoV-2-reactive T cell receptors following Ad26.COV2.S vaccination. A total of 32 samples were included in the TCR-sequenced set, comprising roughly 19 Ad26.COV2.S vaccine recipients, 5 placebo recipients and 8 SARS-CoV-2 convalescent individuals. Trial participants were randomized into five groups of five, in which low-dose or high-dose Ad26.COV2.S was given once or twice, or placebo was given on both occasions. Throughout the experiments and outcome assessment, investigators stayed blinded to trial group allocation. The investigation overall reported the following: The study was not powered to compare responses between vaccine doses or regimens. After vaccination, substantial breadth of spike-specific CD8+ and CD4+ T cell responses was reported. The authors noted that the TCR breadth and depth analyses may have underestimated total T cell responses. Higher spike-specific TCR breadth was observed in Ad26.COV2.S recipients than in placebo recipients (P = 0.0014). Comparable non-spike TCR breadth was observed between vaccine and placebo recipients, consistent with only spike being contained in the vaccine.

For this clone: Its binding antigen is unknown. No base quality values were provided; no much bigger clone lies one nucleotide off.

The sample's treatment or condition, from its label and the paper: around 19 received Ad26.COV2.S at low or high dose, single or two shots; roughly five received placebo; per-sample allocation not given. Repertoires of vaccine and placebo recipients were sequenced from samples collected on day 63 after the first injection. Cohort 1b enrolled 25 adults aged 18-55 years at a single site in Boston, USA, between 29 July and 7 August 2020. Ad26.COV2.S was a replication-incompetent adenovirus type 26 vector expressing a prefusion-stabilized SARS-CoV-2 spike protein from the original Wuhan strain. V is cut back by 3 bases and J by 5 bases, with 7 bases in the junction unmatched. The germline V gene encodes CDR1 LNHDA and CDR2 SQIVND (reference sequence). The CDR3 spans 15 residues, from the cysteine through the phenylalanine. Left in the record is the CDR3 DNA by itself, 45 bases read in frame from the first base.

TCRbeta CDR3 regions were sequenced with the immunoSEQ Assay. After extraction, genomic DNA underwent amplification by bias-controlled multiplex PCR, followed by high-throughput sequencing. For the original study's pipeline: To quantify the absolute abundance of every unique TCRbeta CDR3 region, sequences were collapsed and filtered. T cell fraction was estimated by normalization of TCRbeta template counts to usable DNA, with usable DNA being measured through amplification of reference genes present in all nucleated cells. Repertoire TCRs were annotated as SARS-CoV-2-specific when V gene, CDR3 amino acid sequence and J gene were exactly matched to a known reactive TCR set. The reference SARS-CoV-2 TCR set was derived from MIRA and filtered for enrichment in COVID-19-positive ImmuneCODE repertoires, a step that removed public or cross-reactive TCRs. Using the MIRA antigens, annotated TCRs were further analysed by specific ORF or by position within an ORF. Depth was the summed frequency of annotated unique rearrangements, while breadth was defined as annotated unique rearrangements over total unique productive rearrangements. TCR breadth was compared between groups using two-sided Wilcoxon rank-sum tests. TCRdb re-hosts the immuneACCESS table, in-frame sequences only. Its copies lack some clones; in the studies checked, an unresolved V gene accounts for under half of them, and the cause for the rest is not known. Clonal size and the V and J genes are those of that table, whereas D and trimming came from the DNA. This sample is represented by roughly 350,000 clones; approximately 86% of them were singletons. The ten largest account for about 10% of the sample.

The TCR originated in a person aged 18-65 years who received the Ad26.COV2.S COVID-19 vaccine or a placebo. The rearranged chain carries TRBV19 and TRBJ1-5; 7 junctional bases match TRBD1. Sequenced here: peripheral blood, sampled in a trial of Ad26.COV2.S vaccine versus placebo. For the CDR3, the sequence is CASSIFQGGDQPQHF. At the DNA level, the sequence is TGTGCCAGTAGTATTTTCCAGGGGGGGGATCAGCCCCAGCATTTT.